This T cell receptor beta chain appears in the sequencing data of a study of tissue T cells after allogeneic stem cell transplantation. Notes on this clone: Gene and germline names: mouse. The missing CDR3 end, 1 residue past where the read stops, is filled in from the germline J gene.

Clones were sequenced by immunoSEQ multiplex PCR, and TCRdb holds only the in-frame ones, with some missing. The profile shows thousands of clones, about half of them singletons. Time point defined: mouse harvest day 7 after allogeneic transplant. Mouse grafts combined 10^7 T-cell-depleted bone marrow cells with 10^6 splenic CD5+ T cells. J was trimmed by 2 bases and V by 2 bases; bases with no gene match: 2. The CDR3 spans 14 residues. CDR1 is SGHSN and CDR2 is HYEKVE in the germline V gene. What was sequenced was gut tissue. This chain uses TRBV12-1 with TRBJ2-5, with TRBD1 identical over 8 bases. The sequence derives from a female BALB/c mouse given C57BL/6 T cells with graft-versus-host disease after an allogeneic hematopoietic cell transplant. The CDR3 bases that were read are TGTGCCAGCTCTCAACAGGGGGGCCAAGACACCCAGTAC. Protein sequence: CASSQQGGQDTQY. The full CDR3 is CASSQQGGQDTQYF.